Reported below is one T cell receptor beta chain. V shed 2 bases and J 3 bases; nucleotides not matched to a gene: 9. The CDR3 is made up of 16 amino acids. Per germline, CDR1 LGHNA and CDR2 YNFKEQ. As originally analysed: Cell counts per sample came from amplifying reference gene primers. Clones were read by immunoSEQ multiplex PCR, and TCRdb kept only the in-frame ones, dropping some. V and J calls and clone size are copied from that table; D and trimming were computed from the DNA. The sample has fewer than 350,000 clones, around 88% seen once. This specimen comes from a study of blood T cell repertoires in COVID-19. Turning to the study itself: The United States, Italy and Spain supplied acute and convalescent COVID-19 samples.

Donors of Cohort 3 who recovered were those that had two negative PCRs, clearance, or symptom resolution. The TCR comes from a woman between 40 and 55 years old who had recovered from COVID-19. Sequenced material: PBMCs or T cells enriched from blood (not recorded which). The chain joins TRBV4-2 to TRBJ2-7; 8 bases are shared with TRBD2. Here the CDR3 reads CASSQPLAGMFYEQYF. The CDR3, as DNA: TGTGCCAGCAGCCAACCTCTAGCGGGCATGTTCTACGAGCAGTACTTC.